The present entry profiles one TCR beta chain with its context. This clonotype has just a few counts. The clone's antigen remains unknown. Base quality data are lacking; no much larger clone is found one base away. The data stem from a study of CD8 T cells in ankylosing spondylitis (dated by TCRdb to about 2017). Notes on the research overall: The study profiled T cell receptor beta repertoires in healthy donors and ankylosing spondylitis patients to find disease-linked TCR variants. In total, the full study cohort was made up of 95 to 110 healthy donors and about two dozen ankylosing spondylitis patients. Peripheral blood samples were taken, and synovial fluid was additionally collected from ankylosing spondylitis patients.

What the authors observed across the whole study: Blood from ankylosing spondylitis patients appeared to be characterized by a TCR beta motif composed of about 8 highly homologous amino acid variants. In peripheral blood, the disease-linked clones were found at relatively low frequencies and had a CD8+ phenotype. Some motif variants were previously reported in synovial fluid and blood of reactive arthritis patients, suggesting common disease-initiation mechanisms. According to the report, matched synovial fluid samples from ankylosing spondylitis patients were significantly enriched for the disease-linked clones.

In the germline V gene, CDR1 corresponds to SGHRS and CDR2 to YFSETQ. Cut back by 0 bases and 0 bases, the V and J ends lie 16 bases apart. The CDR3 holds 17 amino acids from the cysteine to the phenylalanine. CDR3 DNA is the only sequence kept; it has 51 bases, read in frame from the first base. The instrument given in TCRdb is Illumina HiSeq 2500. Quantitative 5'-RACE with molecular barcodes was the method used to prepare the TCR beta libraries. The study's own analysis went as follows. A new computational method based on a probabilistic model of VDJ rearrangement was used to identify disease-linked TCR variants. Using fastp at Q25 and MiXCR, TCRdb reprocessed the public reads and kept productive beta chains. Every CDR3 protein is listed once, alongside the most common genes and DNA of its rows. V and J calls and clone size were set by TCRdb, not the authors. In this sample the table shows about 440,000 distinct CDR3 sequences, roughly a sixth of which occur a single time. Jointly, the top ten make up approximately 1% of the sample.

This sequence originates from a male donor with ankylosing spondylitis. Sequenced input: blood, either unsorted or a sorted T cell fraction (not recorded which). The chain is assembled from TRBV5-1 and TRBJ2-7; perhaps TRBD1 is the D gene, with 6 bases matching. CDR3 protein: CASSLEPGTRSSYEQYF. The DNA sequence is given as TGCGCCAGCAGCTTGGAACCCGGGACACGGAGCTCCTACGAGCAGTACTTC.